Listed below are T cell receptor beta chains from one sample, sequenced in a study of Ad26.COV2.S vaccination and SARS-CoV-2 variants. Some clones are missing from TCRdb's copy, which holds only in-frame ones; the method was immunoSEQ multiplex PCR. The sample carries about 350,000 clones, 88% recorded once. The material sequenced was peripheral blood, taken in a trial of Ad26.COV2.S vaccine versus placebo. Source of these receptors: a person aged 18 to 65 who received the Ad26.COV2.S COVID-19 vaccine or a placebo. Both conserved end residues are part of each CDR3. D genes are given only for firm matches. Not every row has a clone size; where given, it reads once, few, many or a size class.

D	V	size	J	DNA	CDR3
.	TRBV4-3	.	TRBJ1-2	TGCGCCAGCAGCCAAGATCGGCAGTTCGTCTATGGCTACACCTTC	CASSQDRQFVYGYTF
.	TRBV19	.	TRBJ1-1	TGTGCCAGTAGTACGACCGCCGAGCGGGGGGAAGCTTTCTTT	CASSTTAERGEAFF
.	TRBV5-1	.	TRBJ2-7	TGCGCCAGCAGCTTGGGGCGGGGTTTGGACGAGCAGTACTTC	CASSLGRGLDEQYF
.	TRBV6-4	.	TRBJ2-1	TGTGCCAGCAGTGCCTACTCCTACAATGAGCAGTTCTTC	CASSAYSYNEQFF
TRBD1	TRBV27	.	TRBJ2-3	TGTGCCAGCAGCCTCGGACAGGGCTGGGCAGATACGCAGTATTTT	CASSLGQGWADTQYF
.	TRBV25-1	.	TRBJ1-1	TGTGCCAGCACCCCCCATCGGGGTAAGGATACTGAAGCTTTCTTT	CASTPHRGKDTEAFF
TRBD1	TRBV27	.	TRBJ2-3	TGTGCCAGCAGTTTAAACAGGGGGGATACGCAGTATTTT	CASSLNRGDTQYF
.	TRBV7-2	.	TRBJ2-1	TGTGCCAGCAGCTTAGAGGTGTTACGGGGGCGTGAGCAGTTCTTC	CASSLEVLRGREQFF
.	TRBV27	.	TRBJ1-1	TGTGCCAGCAGTTTAATGTCCGTGGTCGGGGGCGCGGGCACTGAAGCTTTCTTT	CASSLMSVVGGAGTEAFF
.	TRBV7-9	.	TRBJ2-7	TGTGCCAGCAGCCCTCCATATACAGGGATGGATTCTCGGGAGCAGTACTTC	CASSPPYTGMDSREQYF
.	TRBV25-1	few	TRBJ2-2	TGTGCCAGCAGTGACAACAGGGACACCGGGGAGCTGTTTTTT	CASSDNRDTGELFF
.	TRBV14	.	TRBJ1-4	TGTGCCAGCAGCCAATGGTCTGGGGAAAAACTGTTTTTT	CASSQWSGEKLFF
TRBD1	TRBV28	.	TRBJ2-2	TGTGCCAGCAGTTTCCCACAGGGGGCGGGGACCGGGGAGCTGTTTTTT	CASSFPQGAGTGELFF
TRBD1	TRBV5-1	.	TRBJ2-7	TGCGCCAGCAACCTTGATGGGCGGGCAGGGGGCCAGGACGAGCAGTACTTC	CASNLDGRAGGQDEQYF
.	TRBV20-1	.	TRBJ1-6	TGCAGTGCTAGTCCCGTCGCCAACTCCTATAATTCACCCCTCCACTTT	CSASPVANSYNSPLHF
.	TRBV30	.	TRBJ2-3	TGTGCCTGGAGTTGGCAGGGCAGGGCAGATACGCAGTATTTT	CAWSWQGRADTQYF
TRBD2	TRBV6-6	.	TRBJ2-1	TGTGCCAGCAGTTACTCGCTAGCGGGTTCCTACAATGAGCAGTTCTTC	CASSYSLAGSYNEQFF
.	TRBV9	.	TRBJ2-3	TGTGCCAGCAGCGTAGTGGCAGGCACAGATACGCAGTATTTT	CASSVVAGTDTQYF
TRBD1	TRBV6-5	.	TRBJ2-7	TGTGCCAGCAGTCCTCAACAGGGGCGCCCCTACGAGCAGTACTTC	CASSPQQGRPYEQYF
.	TRBV4-3	.	TRBJ2-6	TGCGCCAGCAGCCAAGATGAAGGACTGACCTTGGGCGGGGCCAACGTCCTGACTTTC	CASSQDEGLTLGGANVLTF
.	TRBV19	.	TRBJ1-2	TGTGCCAGTAGTATCGGGAGGCTCAACTATGGCTACACCTTC	CASSIGRLNYGYTF
.	TRBV9	once	TRBJ1-1	TGTGCCAGCAGCCCATCTCATCCTGAGGTGGCTGAAGCTTTCTTT	CASSPSHPEVAEAFF
TRBD1	TRBV6-2/TRBV6-3	medium-sized	TRBJ1-5	TGTGCCAGCAGTTACTCGGGGGACAGTCCCAGGCCCCAGCATTTT	CASSYSGDSPRPQHF
.	TRBV30	.	TRBJ1-4	TGTGCCTGGAGTACAAACGGTGAAAAACTGTTTTTT	CAWSTNGEKLFF
TRBD1	TRBV5-6	.	TRBJ2-2	TGTGCCAGCAGCTTGGGACAGGGCAACACCGGGGAGCTGTTTTTT	CASSLGQGNTGELFF
.	TRBV12-3/TRBV12-4	few	TRBJ2-7	TGTGCCAGCAGAAAAGGAACGAGTTACGAGCAGTACTTC	CASRKGTSYEQYF
.	TRBV11-1	.	TRBJ2-5	TGTGCCAGCAGCTTCAACAGTCAAGAGACCCAGTACTTC	CASSFNSQETQYF
.	TRBV7-7	.	TRBJ2-5	TGTGCTAGCAGCTTAGCGGTTGGGCCTGGGGGGACCCAGTACTTC	CASSLAVGPGGTQYF
.	TRBV7-2	.	TRBJ1-2	TGTGCCAGCAGCTTAGAAGGCCAGAGGGCTATTGGCTACACCTTC	CASSLEGQRAIGYTF
TRBD1	TRBV10-3	.	TRBJ2-5	TGTGCCACCAATGGACAGGGAGAGACCCAGTACTTC	CATNGQGETQYF
.	TRBV6-4	.	TRBJ1-1	TGTGCCAGCAGTGACTCGGGATCGAACACTGAAGCTTTCTTT	CASSDSGSNTEAFF
TRBD1	TRBV19	once	TRBJ2-1	TGTGCCAGTAGTCTGGGACAGGCCCAAGTTAGGATCAATGAGCAGTTCTTC	CASSLGQAQVRINEQFF
TRBD1	TRBV15	.	TRBJ2-7	TGTGCCACCAGCAGGACAGGGCTAATCTACGAGCAGTACTTC	CATSRTGLIYEQYF
TRBD1	TRBV4-3	.	TRBJ1-2	TGCGCCAGCAGCCCTAGGACAGGCTCTAACTATGGCTACACCTTC	CASSPRTGSNYGYTF
.	TRBV6-2/TRBV6-3	.	TRBJ1-5	TGTGCCAGCAGCCCAGAGGGGGGCGGACAGCCCCAGCATTTT	CASSPEGGGQPQHF
TRBD1	TRBV27	.	TRBJ1-1	TGTGCCAGCAGTCGTCGACAGGGAGTAATGAACACTGAAGCTTTCTTT	CASSRRQGVMNTEAFF
.	TRBV6-6	once	TRBJ1-6	TGTGCCAGCACCTACGGACAAAGAGGTTCACCCCTCCACTTT	CASTYGQRGSPLHF
.	TRBV5-1	.	TRBJ1-3	TGCGCCAGCAGTATCGTGGGGGGCTCTGGAAACACCATATATTTT	CASSIVGGSGNTIYF
.	TRBV9	.	TRBJ2-7	TGTGCCAGCAGCGTAGAGGGGGAACCCTACGAGCAGTACTTC	CASSVEGEPYEQYF
.	TRBV4-2	.	TRBJ1-5	TGTGCCAGCAGCCAGACAAGGGATAGCAATCAGCCCCAGCATTTT	CASSQTRDSNQPQHF
.	TRBV12-3/TRBV12-4	.	TRBJ2-1	TGTGCCAGCAGTCCCCCGGGCAATGAGCAGTTCTTC	CASSPPGNEQFF
.	TRBV7-8	.	TRBJ2-6	TGTGCCAGCAGCTTAGTCGAGACGAGAGGGGCCAACGTCCTGACTTTC	CASSLVETRGANVLTF
.	TRBV27	.	TRBJ2-3	TGTGCCAGCATCCCGTACTCTGCTAGCACAGATACGCAGTATTTT	CASIPYSASTDTQYF